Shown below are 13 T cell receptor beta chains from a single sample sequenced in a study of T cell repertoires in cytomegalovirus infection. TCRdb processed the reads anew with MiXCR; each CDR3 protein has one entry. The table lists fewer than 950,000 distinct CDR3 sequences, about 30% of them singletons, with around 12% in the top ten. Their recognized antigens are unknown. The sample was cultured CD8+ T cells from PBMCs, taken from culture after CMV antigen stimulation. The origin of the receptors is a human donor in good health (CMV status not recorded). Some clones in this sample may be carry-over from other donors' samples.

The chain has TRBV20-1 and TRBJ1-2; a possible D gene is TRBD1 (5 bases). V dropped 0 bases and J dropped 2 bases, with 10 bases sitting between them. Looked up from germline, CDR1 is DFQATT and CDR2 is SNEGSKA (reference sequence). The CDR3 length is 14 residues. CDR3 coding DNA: TGCAGTGCTAGAGATATCGGACACAACTATGGCTACACCTTC. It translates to CSARDIGHNYGYTF.

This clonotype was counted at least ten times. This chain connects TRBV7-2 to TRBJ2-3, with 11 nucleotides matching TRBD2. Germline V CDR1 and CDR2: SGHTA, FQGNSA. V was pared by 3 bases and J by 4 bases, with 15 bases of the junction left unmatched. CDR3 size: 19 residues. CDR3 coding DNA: TGTGCCAGCAGCTTTTCTAGCGGGGGGCCCTATAGGGAACCAGATACGCAGTATTTT. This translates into CASSFSSGGPYREPDTQYF.

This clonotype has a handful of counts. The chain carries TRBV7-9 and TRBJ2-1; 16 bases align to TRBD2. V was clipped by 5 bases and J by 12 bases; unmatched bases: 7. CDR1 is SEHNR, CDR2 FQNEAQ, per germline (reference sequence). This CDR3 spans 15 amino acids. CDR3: CASSGTSGGAVRQFF. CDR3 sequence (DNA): TGTGCCAGCAGCGGGACTAGCGGGGGGGCGGTAAGGCAGTTCTTC. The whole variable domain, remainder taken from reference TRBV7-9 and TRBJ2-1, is DTGVSQNPRHKITKRGQNVTFRCDPISEHNRLYWYRQTLGQGPEFLTYFQNEAQLEKSRLLSDRFSAERPKGSFSTLEIQRTEQGDSAMYLCASSGTSGGAVRQFFGPGTRLTVL.

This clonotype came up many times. CDR3 coding DNA: TGTGCCAGCAGCCCAGATGGGACAGGGGTGTATGGCTACACCTTC. Amino acids: CASSPDGTGVYGYTF. The chain uses TRBV7-6 and TRBJ1-2, with TRBD1 matching 10 bases. The V gene end was trimmed by 5 bases and the J gene end by 5 bases; junction bases not matched to a gene: 8. The CDR3 consists of 15 residues. Looked up from germline, CDR1 is SGHVS and CDR2 is FNYEAQ.

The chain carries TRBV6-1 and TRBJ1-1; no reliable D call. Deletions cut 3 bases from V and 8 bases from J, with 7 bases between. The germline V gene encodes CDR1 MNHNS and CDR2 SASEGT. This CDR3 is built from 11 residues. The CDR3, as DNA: TGTGCCAGCAGTGACCGAAACGAAGCTTTCTTT. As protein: CASSDRNEAFF.

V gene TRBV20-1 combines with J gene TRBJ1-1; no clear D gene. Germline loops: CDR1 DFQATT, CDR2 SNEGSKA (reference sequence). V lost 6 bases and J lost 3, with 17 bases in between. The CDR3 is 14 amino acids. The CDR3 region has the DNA TGCAGTGCCCCGCTGAGATGGTTTGACACTGAAGCTTTCTTT. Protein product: CSAPLRWFDTEAFF.

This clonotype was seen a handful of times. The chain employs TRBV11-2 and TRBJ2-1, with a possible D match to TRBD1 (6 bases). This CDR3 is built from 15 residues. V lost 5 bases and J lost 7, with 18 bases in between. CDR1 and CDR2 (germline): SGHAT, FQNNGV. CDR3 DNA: TGTGCCAGCAGCACCCCCACACAGGGTTGGAATGAGCAGTTCTTC. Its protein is CASSTPTQGWNEQFF.

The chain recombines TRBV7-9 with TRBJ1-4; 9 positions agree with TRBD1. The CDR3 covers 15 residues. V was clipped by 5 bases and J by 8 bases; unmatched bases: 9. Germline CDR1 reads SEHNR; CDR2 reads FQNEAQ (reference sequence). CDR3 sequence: CASSAQTGGDEKLFF. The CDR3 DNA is TGTGCCAGCAGCGCCCAGACAGGGGGAGACGAAAAACTGTTTTTT.

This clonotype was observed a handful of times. The CDR3 is CASSFPSGGLNTEAFF. In DNA, the CDR3 is TGTGCCAGCAGCTTCCCAAGCGGGGGGTTGAACACTGAAGCTTTCTTT. This rearrangement joins TRBV7-8 to TRBJ1-1; tentatively, D is TRBD1 (5 bases). In germline, CDR1 is SGHVS, CDR2 FQNEAQ. CDR3 length: 16 residues. Trimming removed 3 bases at V and 0 bases at J, with 14 bases between. Full variable domain (outside the CDR3, taken from reference TRBV7-8 and TRBJ1-1): GAGVSQSPRYKVAKRGQDVALRCDPISGHVSLFWYQQALGQGPEFLTYFQNEAQLDKSGLPSDRFFAERPEGSVSTLKIQRTQQEDSAVYLCASSFPSGGLNTEAFFGQGTRLTVV.

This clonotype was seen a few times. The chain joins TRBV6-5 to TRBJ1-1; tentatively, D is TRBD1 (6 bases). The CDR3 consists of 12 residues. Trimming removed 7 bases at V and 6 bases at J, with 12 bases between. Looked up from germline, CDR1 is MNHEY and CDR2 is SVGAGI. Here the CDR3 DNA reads TGTGCCAGCACCGTAACAGGGTCTGAAGCTTTCTTT. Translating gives CASTVTGSEAFF.

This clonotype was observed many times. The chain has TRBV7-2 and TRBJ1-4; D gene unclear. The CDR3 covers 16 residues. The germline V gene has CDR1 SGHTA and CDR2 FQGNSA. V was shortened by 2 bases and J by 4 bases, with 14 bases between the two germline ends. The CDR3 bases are TGTGCCAGCAGCTTAAGAGGGATTAGTTTTAATGAAAAACTGTTTTTT. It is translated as CASSLRGISFNEKLFF.

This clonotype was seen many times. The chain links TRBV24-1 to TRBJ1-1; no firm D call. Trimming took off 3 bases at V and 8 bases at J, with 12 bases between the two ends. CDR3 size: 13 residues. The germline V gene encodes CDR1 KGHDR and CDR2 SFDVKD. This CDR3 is CATSDRPVAEAFF. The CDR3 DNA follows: TGTGCCACCAGTGATCGTCCCGTGGCCGAAGCTTTCTTT.

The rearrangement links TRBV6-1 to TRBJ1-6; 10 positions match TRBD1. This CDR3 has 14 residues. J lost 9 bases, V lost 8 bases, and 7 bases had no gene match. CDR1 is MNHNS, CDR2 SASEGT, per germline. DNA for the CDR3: TGTGCCAGCGCGGCAAGGACAGGGGGTTCACCCCTCCACTTT. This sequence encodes CASAARTGGSPLHF.